This entry concerns a single T cell receptor (beta chain). The antigen is not known. The CDR3 totals 14 residues. The germline CDR1 and CDR2 sequences are MGHDK and SYGVNS. V lost 8 bases to trimming and J lost 3 bases, with 14 bases between them. The data belong to a study of cytomegalovirus exposure and HLA in healthy donors. General study results and limits: Using the classifier, cytomegalovirus status was reportedly diagnosed with high specificity and sensitivity.

Sequencing used immunoSEQ multiplex PCR; TCRdb keeps in-frame clones, though not all of them. The sample holds around 230,000 clones, around 88% seen once. Sequencing was carried out using PBMCs. The receptor's source is a woman aged 25 to 39 in good health and CMV-seropositive. This rearrangement joins TRBV25-1 to TRBJ1-3, with D possibly being TRBD1 (5 bases). The CDR3 DNA is TGTGCCAGCGGCGCGGGGGGAGGTGGAAACACCATATATTTT. It codes for CASGAGGGGNTIYF. Looking up the rest from reference TRBV25-1 and TRBJ1-3 gives the full variable domain: EADIYQTPRYLVIGTGKKITLECSQTMGHDKMYWYQQDPGMELHLIHYSYGVNSTEKGDLSSESTVSRIRTEHFPLTLESARPSHTSQYLCASGAGGGGNTIYFGEGSWLTVV.